In its sample, the clone carrying this TCR beta chain was seen a few times. Its antigen is as yet unknown. Sorting based on CD45RO/CCR7/CD25/CD127/CD95/CD27 separated CD4+ naive, central memory, regulatory and stem cell-like memory cells. This entry belongs to a study of beta chain features in type 1 diabetes. Study-level information: Cell yields, gender and age were comparable in patients and healthy donors. Whole-study results and caveats: Patients showed naive, central memory and Treg TCRB repertoires that appeared more similar than those of healthy donors.

V shed 4 bases, J shed 5 bases, and the junction held 6 bases outside the gene matches. Germline V lookup: CDR1 SGHRS, CDR2 YFSETQ. The CDR3 has 15 residues. The investigators reverse transcribed all of the isolated RNA, so they sequenced expressed TCRB transcripts. Sequenced naive, central memory and regulatory T cell samples produced an average of about 3.7 million reads. The table came from immunoSEQ multiplex PCR; TCRdb's copy has only in-frame clones and leaves some out. Among 900,000 or so clones listed, about 17% were seen once. The receptor was derived from a woman under 30 in good health. The sample taken for sequencing was naive CD4+ T cells from blood. This chain connects TRBV5-1 to TRBJ2-3, with TRBD2 matching 11 bases. As DNA, the CDR3 is TGCGCCAGCAGCGGACTTAGCGGGAGGGTAGATACGCAGTATTTT. Residues: CASSGLSGRVDTQYF.